Detailed here is one T cell receptor (beta chain). Its cognate antigen is unknown. The sample originates from a study of graft-versus-host responses after intestinal transplantation. Findings and limits, study-wide: Recipient marrow showed GvH clones, some seen first in ileum or blood.

Germline CDR1 is LNHNV and CDR2 is YYDKDF (reference sequence). The V end lost 3 bases, the J end lost 3 bases, and 23 bases lay between the germline ends. CDR3 size: 18 residues. The data were produced by immunoSEQ multiplex PCR, yet TCRdb's version contains in-frame clones alone and is incomplete. The table has approximately 90,000 clones, about 92% seen once. This specimen was unstimulated CD8+ T cells sorted from spleen or lymph node cells, taken before intestinal transplant. V usage is TRBV15 and J usage is TRBJ1-1; tentatively, D is TRBD1 (5 bases). This receptor was obtained from a human donor who received an intestinal transplant. The CDR3 reads CATSRLLTVRGGYTEAFF. In nucleotides, the CDR3 is TGTGCCACCAGCAGGCTGCTGACAGTGCGGGGTGGGTACACTGAAGCTTTCTTT.